This T cell receptor (beta chain) was identified during a study of identical twins. This clonotype was found many times. TCRdb itself ran the 5' RACE reads through MiXCR, one entry per CDR3 protein. In the table there are approximately 410,000 distinct CDR3 sequences, 15% to 20% of which are singletons. The ends lost 7 bases at V and 2 bases at J; junction bases unmatched: 5. The CDR3 loop spans 16 amino acids. This receptor was obtained from a man aged 50 to 59 in good health. Sequencing used naive T cells sorted from blood. V usage is TRBV12-3 or TRBV12-4 and J usage is TRBJ2-1; 13 nucleotides line up with TRBD2. CDR3 protein: CASTRLAGGAYNEQFF. In DNA, the CDR3 is TGTGCCAGCACCAGACTAGCGGGAGGCGCCTACAATGAGCAGTTCTTC.